Listed below are T cell receptor beta chains from one sample, sequenced in a study of metastatic and nonmetastatic thyroid tumors. TCRdb re-analyzed the PCR reads using MiXCR. The data show approximately 74,000 clones, with approximately 15% seen just once and 6.5% held by the top ten. The sample was blood. Receptor source: a male donor with papillary thyroid cancer or a benign thyroid nodule (not recorded which). Some clones in this sample may be carry-over from other donors' samples. Each CDR3 is given with its conserved first and last residue.

TRBJ2-7	TRBV28	CASRRQGSYEQYF
TRBJ2-4	TRBV30	CAWSAVGGGHIQYF
TRBJ1-6	TRBV6-1	CASSATARTGGFSPLHF
TRBJ1-1	TRBV20-1	CSARDGLIMNTEAFF
TRBJ2-7	TRBV6-1	CATMRGLETSYEQYF
TRBJ1-2	TRBV7-9	CASTPQGASYGYTF
TRBJ2-7	TRBV15	CATSRDGAEQYF
TRBJ2-1	TRBV24-1	CATSDLDRRPINEQFF
TRBJ1-2	TRBV30	CAWSWGLTGYTF
TRBJ1-5	TRBV6-2/TRBV6-3	CASSPYGVEIEQPQHF
TRBJ2-3	TRBV14	CASSQDRRTTGSEYF
TRBJ1-1	TRBV6-1	CASSSPQAGNTEAFF
TRBJ2-1	TRBV20-1	CSARVSAHNEQFF
TRBJ1-4	TRBV4-2	CASSQDGGRGEKLFF
TRBJ2-7	TRBV7-6	CASSLEGTGTYEQYF
TRBJ2-2	TRBV6-2/TRBV6-3	CASSRLASPSGELFF
TRBJ1-2	TRBV19	CASSMEDRAPYGYTF
TRBJ2-1	TRBV9	CASSAGSFSYNEQFF
TRBJ1-2	TRBV6-1	CASSPTIFNYGYTF
TRBJ2-2	TRBV20-1	CSVRTSASMCTGELFF
TRBJ2-1	TRBV11-3	CASSLGYGGEDEQFF
TRBJ1-2	TRBV11-2	CASSLGVYGYTF
TRBJ2-3	TRBV27	CASSPGAGGTDTQYF
TRBJ2-5	TRBV6-2/TRBV6-3	CASSYPALGETQYF
TRBJ2-7	TRBV28	CASTVGGSLREQYF
TRBJ2-7	TRBV4-1	CASSSTTSLYEQYF
TRBJ1-2	TRBV27	CASSSRQSCSGYTF
TRBJ1-2	TRBV9	CASSPGQGDYDYTF
TRBJ2-3	TRBV7-8	CASSLLAGGPTDTQYF
TRBJ2-6	TRBV5-1	CASSSGPGRSSGANVLTF
TRBJ2-3	TRBV4-1	CASSQTIAADTQYF
TRBJ2-2	TRBV20-1	CSSARAANTGELFF
TRBJ2-1	TRBV6-6	CASSPRGNPGLAGVRDNEQFF
TRBJ2-1	TRBV4-1	CASSHDPSGTGVNEQFF
TRBJ1-5	TRBV6-1	CASSSLGTGGSQPQHF
TRBJ2-7	TRBV6-2/TRBV6-3	CASSYSSSGRAREQYF
TRBJ1-5	TRBV6-1	CASREGQGGQPHHF
TRBJ1-2	TRBV10-1	CASSDSTAYGYTF
TRBJ2-7	TRBV2	CASNEVEGSREQYF
TRBJ1-2	TRBV3-1	CASSQVGVNYGYTF
TRBJ2-5	TRBV5-1	CASSRDRVRETQYF
TRBJ1-1	TRBV7-3	CASSPIQGAAIEAFF
TRBJ2-5	TRBV10-1	CASSSNRGETQYF
TRBJ2-3	TRBV5-5	CASVSGLVVTDTQYF
TRBJ2-6	TRBV6-6	CAISYSIQASSGANVLTF
TRBJ2-7	TRBV10-1	CASSGSDWGEQYF
TRBJ1-2	TRBV6-4	CASSDSRSPYYGYTF
TRBJ1-2	TRBV6-1	CASSEIFCYTF